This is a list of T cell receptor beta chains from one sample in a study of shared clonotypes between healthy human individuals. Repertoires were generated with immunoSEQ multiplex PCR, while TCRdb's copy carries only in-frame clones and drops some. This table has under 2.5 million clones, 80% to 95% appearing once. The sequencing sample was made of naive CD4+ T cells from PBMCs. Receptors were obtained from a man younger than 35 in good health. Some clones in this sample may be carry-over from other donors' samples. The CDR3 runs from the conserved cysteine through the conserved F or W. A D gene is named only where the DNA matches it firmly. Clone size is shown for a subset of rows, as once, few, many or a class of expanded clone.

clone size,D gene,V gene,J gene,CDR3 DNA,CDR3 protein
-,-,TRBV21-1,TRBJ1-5,TGTGCCAGCAGCAAAGAGGGGAAGTTAAAAAGATCCGGGCAGCCCCAGCATTTT,CASSKEGKLKRSGQPQHF
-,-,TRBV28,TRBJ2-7,TGTGCCAGCAGTCCTGCCCCCAGCGCCTACGAGCAGTACTTC,CASSPAPSAYEQYF
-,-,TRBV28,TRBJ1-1,TGTGCCAGCCTGACCTGGGGAACGACTGAAGCTTTCTTT,CASLTWGTTEAFF
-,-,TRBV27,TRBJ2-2,TGTGCCAGCAGTTCCGTCCCCCACAGATACACCGGGGAGCTGTTTTTT,CASSSVPHRYTGELFF
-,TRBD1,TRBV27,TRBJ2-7,TGTGCCAGCTACTCGGACAGGTTTTCCTACGAGCAGTACTTC,CASYSDRFSYEQYF
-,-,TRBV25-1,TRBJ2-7,TGTGCCAGGATATCGGGGATTGGCAGGAGCTACGAGCAGTACTTC,CARISGIGRSYEQYF
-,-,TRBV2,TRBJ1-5,TGTGCCAGCAGTGAAGCCCGGGGTGACAATCAGCCCCAGCATTTT,CASSEARGDNQPQHF
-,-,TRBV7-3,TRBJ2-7,TGTGCCAGCAGCATACTCCCCGGGACCTCCTACGAGCAGTACTTC,CASSILPGTSYEQYF
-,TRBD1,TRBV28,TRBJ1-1,TGTGCCAGCAGTTTATGGTCGGGCCCATGGCAGGGGGGCACTGAAGCTTTCTTT,CASSLWSGPWQGGTEAFF
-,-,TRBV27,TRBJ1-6,TGTGCCAGCAGTTTAAGCTGGGGGTCACCCCTCCACTTT,CASSLSWGSPLHF
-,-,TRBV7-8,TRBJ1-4,TGTGCCAGCAGCTCTCGGGGGACCCTTGGGGAAAAACTGTTTTTT,CASSSRGTLGEKLFF
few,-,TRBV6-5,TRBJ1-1,TGTGCCAGCAGTTCTCACCTGAACACTGAAGCTTTCTTT,CASSSHLNTEAFF
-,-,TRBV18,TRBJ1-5,TGTGCCAGCTCATCACAGGGAACTGATCAGCCCCAGCATTTT,CASSSQGTDQPQHF
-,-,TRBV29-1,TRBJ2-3,TGCAGCGTTGAACAGGGCACAGATACGCAGTATTTT,CSVEQGTDTQYF
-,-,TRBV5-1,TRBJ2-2,TGCGCCAGCAGCTGGGTGATGGCCGGGGAGCTGTTTTTT,CASSWVMAGELFF
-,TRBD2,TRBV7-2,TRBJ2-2,TGTGCCAGCAGCCCAGCGGGAGGTGCGGGAGGGGGGGAGCTGTTTTTT,CASSPAGGAGGGELFF
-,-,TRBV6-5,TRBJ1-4,TGTGCCAGCAGTCGGGGGGGAACTAATGAAAAACTGTTTTTT,CASSRGGTNEKLFF
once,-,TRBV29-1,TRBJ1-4,TGCAGCGTTGGGGGGCCGACAGCAACTAATGAAAAACTGTTTTTT,CSVGGPTATNEKLFF
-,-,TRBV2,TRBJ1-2,TGTGCCTGCCACAGGGAAGAAGGTGTCGGTTATGGCTACACCTTC,CACHREEGVGYGYTF
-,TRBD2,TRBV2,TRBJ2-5,TGTGCCAGCAGTGAAGGGCTAGCGGGAGTAGAGACCCAGTACTTC,CASSEGLAGVETQYF
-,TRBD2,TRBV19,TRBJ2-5,TGTGCCAGTAGTATAGCGGGACTAGCGGGAGAATCAGAGACCCAGTACTTC,CASSIAGLAGESETQYF
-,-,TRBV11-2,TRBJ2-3,TGTGCCAGCACCACGTCGGGGAGGGGGAGCACAGATACGCAGTATTTT,CASTTSGRGSTDTQYF
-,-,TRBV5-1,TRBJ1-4,TGCGCCAGCAGCGAATTTTTGGGGGAGACTAATGAAAAACTGTTTTTT,CASSEFLGETNEKLFF
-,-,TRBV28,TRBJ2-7,TGTGCCAGCAGTAACGCCGGGACCAAGGGGTACGAGCAGTACTTC,CASSNAGTKGYEQYF
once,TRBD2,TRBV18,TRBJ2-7,TGTGCCAGCTCACCTTTCCGGGGGGACGAGCAGTACTTC,CASSPFRGDEQYF
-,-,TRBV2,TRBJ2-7,TGTGCCAGCAGTGAATCTTTAGCCCACTCGGCCTACGAGCAGTACTTC,CASSESLAHSAYEQYF